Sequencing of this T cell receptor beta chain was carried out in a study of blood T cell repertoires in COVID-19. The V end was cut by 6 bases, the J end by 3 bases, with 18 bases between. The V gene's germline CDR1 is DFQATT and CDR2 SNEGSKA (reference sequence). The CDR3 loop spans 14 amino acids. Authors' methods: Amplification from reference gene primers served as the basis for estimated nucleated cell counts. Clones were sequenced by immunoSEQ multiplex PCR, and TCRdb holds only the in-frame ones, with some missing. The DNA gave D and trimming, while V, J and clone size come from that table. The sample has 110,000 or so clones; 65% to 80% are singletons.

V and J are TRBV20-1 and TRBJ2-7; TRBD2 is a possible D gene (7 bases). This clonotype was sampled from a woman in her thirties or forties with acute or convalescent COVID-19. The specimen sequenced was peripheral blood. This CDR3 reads CSASRAGDIYEQYF. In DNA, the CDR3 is TGCAGTGCCAGTCGGGCGGGGGACATCTACGAGCAGTACTTC.